The T cell receptor beta chain described here comes from a study of graft-versus-host responses after intestinal transplantation. Study-wide background: Anti-thymocyte globulin induction, then tacrolimus and steroids for 3 to 4 years, went to all recipients. Study findings and constraints: GvH clonotypes were identified within recipient marrow, with a subset emerging first in ileum or blood. Allografts carried high graft-versus-host to host-versus-graft clonal ratios in patients having graft-donor T cell macrochimerism.

Notes on this clone: Its antigen remains unidentified.

Data came from immunoSEQ multiplex PCR; TCRdb stores just in-frame clones and leaves some out. The data hold about 100,000 clones, with more than 80% observed a single time. The germline gives CDR1 MNHEY, CDR2 SMNVEV (reference sequence). CDR3 length equals 14 residues. Trimming took 2 bases from V and 7 from J, leaving 12 bases between them. This sample comprised PBMCs, obtained roughly 68 weeks after intestinal transplant. This receptor was taken from a human patient who received an intestinal transplant, so some T cells may come from the graft donor. This sequence joins TRBV27 and TRBJ2-1, with D uncertain. CDR3 DNA: TGTGCCAGCAGTTTAATAAGGGCTAGGAATGAGCAGTTCTTC. This sequence encodes CASSLIRARNEQFF.